The clone carrying this TCR beta chain showed up many times. This sample is drawn from a study of low-dose radiotherapy and immunotherapy resistance in tumors. Overall study: Each patient was administered nivolumab intravenously at 240 mg, which was a flat dose, every two weeks, along with intravenous ipilimumab at 1 mg/kg every six weeks.

Gene-specific TRAV and TRBV primers were used for first-strand cDNA, covering alpha and beta chains. The authors ran 15 to 20 PCR cycles to amplify TCRs with a constant-region primer and V-primer adapter. TCRdb processed the reads anew with MiXCR; each CDR3 protein has one entry. This table has approximately 45,000 distinct CDR3 sequences, 25% appearing once. Indicated time point: after trial treatment. Treatment of the sample: LDRT plus nivolumab, ipilimumab, low-dose cyclophosphamide and aspirin (RACIN trial). Donors were treated with nivolumab, ipilimumab, aspirin, and low-dose cyclophosphamide and radiotherapy. The presence of advanced solid tumors lacking tumor-infiltrating lymphocytes characterized eligible patients. This CDR3 contains 16 residues. V was clipped by 3 bases and J by 6 bases; unmatched bases: 5. Germline V gene lookup returns CDR1 LNHNV and CDR2 YYDKDF (reference sequence).

The chain carries TRBV15 and TRBJ2-2, with TRBD2 matching 12 bases. The starting material was PBMCs, obtained after low-dose radiotherapy plus immunotherapy. The origin of this receptor is a male donor with prostate cancer. The CDR3 region is CATSRTSGRRPGELFF. The DNA for the CDR3 is TGTGCCACCAGCAGGACTAGCGGGAGAAGACCCGGGGAGCTGTTTTTT.